The rows below give T cell receptor beta chains drawn from one sample of a study of blood T cell repertoires in COVID-19. Sequencing used immunoSEQ multiplex PCR; TCRdb keeps in-frame clones, though not all of them. This table has fewer than 450,000 clones, around 87% appearing once. The specimen was peripheral blood. The receptor source for this set is a woman in her fifties or sixties with COVID-19, enrolled during active disease. CDR3s include the opening cysteine and the closing phenylalanine or tryptophan. The D gene is left open where the match is weak. The size field is filled for only some rows; it gives once, few, many or a size class.

>once|TRBJ2-7|.|TRBV29-1
TGCAGCGTTGAGGCACAGGCCTACGAGCAGTACTTC
CSVEAQAYEQYF
>once|TRBJ1-1|.|TRBV19
TGTGCCAGCCGGCTCCCGGGGTTCCGCACTGAAGCTTTCTTT
CASRLPGFRTEAFF
>.|TRBJ2-3|.|TRBV28
TGTGCCAGCACTCCGGGGACTGCTAACACAGATACGCAGTATTTT
CASTPGTANTDTQYF
>.|TRBJ2-7|.|TRBV27
TGTGCCACCCCCAGGAACTTATTGTACGAGCAGTACTTC
CATPRNLLYEQYF
>.|TRBJ2-3|TRBD2|TRBV19
TGTGCCAGTAGTAGGGGACTAGCGGGAGGTACAGATACGCAGTATTTT
CASSRGLAGGTDTQYF
>.|TRBJ2-1|.|TRBV4-1
TGCGCCAGCAGCCAAGTCTATGAGCAGTTCTTC
CASSQVYEQFF
>.|TRBJ2-3|.|TRBV18
TGTGCCAGCTCACCACCGGCAACCGCCACAGATACGCAGTATTTT
CASSPPATATDTQYF
>.|TRBJ2-7|.|TRBV18
TGTGCCAGCTCACCACCCGAGGGGGGGGCCAGGAAGGAGCAGTACTTC
CASSPPEGGARKEQYF
>.|TRBJ1-5|.|TRBV14
TGTGCCAGCAGCCCCCCTCTGGGGGGAGTCCCGGGCAATCAGCCCCAGCATTTT
CASSPPLGGVPGNQPQHF
>.|TRBJ2-2|.|TRBV6-5
TGTGCCAGCGGGGCAGAGAACACCGGGGAGCTGTTTTTT
CASGAENTGELFF
>.|TRBJ2-5|TRBD1|TRBV10-3
TGTGCCATCAGGACAGGGAACCAAGAGACCCAGTACTTC
CAIRTGNQETQYF
>.|TRBJ2-2|.|TRBV15
TGTGCCACCAGCAGAGACCGAATATTCAGGAACACCGGGGAGCTGTTTTTT
CATSRDRIFRNTGELFF
>once|TRBJ1-5|TRBD1|TRBV6-1
TGTGCCAGCAGTGAAGAGGACAGGGAAATTTACGGTAGCAATCAGCCCCAGCATTTT
CASSEEDREIYGSNQPQHF
>.|TRBJ1-2|TRBD1|TRBV27
TGTGCCAGCAGTGACTTACAGGGGGCTAACTATGGCTACACCTTC
CASSDLQGANYGYTF
>once|TRBJ2-2|.|TRBV3-1/TRBV3-2
TGTGCCAGCACCCCGGGACTGACGAACACCGGGGAGCTGTTTTTT
CASTPGLTNTGELFF
>once|TRBJ2-2|.|TRBV5-1
TGCGCCAGCAGGTTTAATAGCGGCACCGGGGAGCTGTTTTTT
CASRFNSGTGELFF
>.|TRBJ2-2|.|TRBV5-1
TGCGCCAGCAGTCTCGGGACTTTCCCCTCTGCGAACACCGGGGAGCTGTTTTTT
CASSLGTFPSANTGELFF
>.|TRBJ2-2|TRBD1|TRBV5-8
TGTGCCAGCAGCTTGGTCTTCGGGACAGGGGCCACCGGGGAGCTGTTTTTT
CASSLVFGTGATGELFF
>.|TRBJ2-7|TRBD2|TRBV6-5
TGTGCCAGCAGTTACCGGGCGGGGGGCGGCTCCTACGAGCAGTACTTC
CASSYRAGGGSYEQYF